The subject of this entry is one TCR beta chain. This sample is part of a study of blood T cell repertoires in COVID-19. Study as a whole: COVID-19 samples, acute and convalescent, were from the United States, Italy and Spain. PBMCs, B-cell-depleted T cells, or T cells provided the cDNA or gDNA that made up the material.

Seattle participants joined during active infection and were tracked over time. Per germline, CDR1 LGHNA and CDR2 YNFKEQ. V shed 0 bases and J shed 11 bases, with 16 bases lying between them. This CDR3 region has 14 residues. Study processing details: Reference gene primer amplification in the assay estimated nucleated cell counts. Generated by immunoSEQ multiplex PCR, the TCRdb table keeps only in-frame clones and is missing some. The V and J calls and clone size are taken from that table; D and trimming were inferred from the DNA. The sample lists tens of thousands of clones; around 86% were seen once.

This chain uses TRBV4-2 with TRBJ1-1; tentative D call: TRBD1 (6 bases). Sequencing used peripheral blood. This sequence originates from a woman older than 75 with COVID-19, enrolled during active disease. CDR3 sequence reads: CASSQDAGGSLAFF. The CDR3 region has the DNA TGTGCCAGCAGCCAAGATGCGGGGGGCAGTTTGGCTTTCTTT.